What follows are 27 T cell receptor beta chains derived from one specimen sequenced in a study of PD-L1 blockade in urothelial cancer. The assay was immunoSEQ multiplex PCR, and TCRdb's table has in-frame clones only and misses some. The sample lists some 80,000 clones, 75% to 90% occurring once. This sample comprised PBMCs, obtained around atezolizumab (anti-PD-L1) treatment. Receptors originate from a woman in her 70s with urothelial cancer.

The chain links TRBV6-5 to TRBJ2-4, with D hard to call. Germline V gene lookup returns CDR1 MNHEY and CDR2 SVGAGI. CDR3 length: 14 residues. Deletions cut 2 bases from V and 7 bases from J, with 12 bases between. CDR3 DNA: TGTGCCAGCAGTTACGTTCCGGGTAGCAACATTCAGTACTTC. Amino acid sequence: CASSYVPGSNIQYF.

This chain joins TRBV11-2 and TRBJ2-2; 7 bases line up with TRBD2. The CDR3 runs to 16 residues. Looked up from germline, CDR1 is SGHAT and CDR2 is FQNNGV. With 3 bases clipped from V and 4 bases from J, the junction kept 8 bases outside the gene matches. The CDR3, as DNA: TGTGCCAGCAGCTTTCGGGGGGATCCGAGCACCGGGGAGCTGTTTTTT. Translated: CASSFRGDPSTGELFF.

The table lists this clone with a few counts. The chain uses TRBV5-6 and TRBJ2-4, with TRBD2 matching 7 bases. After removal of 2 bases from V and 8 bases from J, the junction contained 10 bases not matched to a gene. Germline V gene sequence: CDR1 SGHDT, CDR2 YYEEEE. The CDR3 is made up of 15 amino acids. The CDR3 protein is CASSLLRGKGDIQYF. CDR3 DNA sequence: TGTGCCAGCAGCTTATTGCGGGGGAAAGGGGACATTCAGTACTTC.

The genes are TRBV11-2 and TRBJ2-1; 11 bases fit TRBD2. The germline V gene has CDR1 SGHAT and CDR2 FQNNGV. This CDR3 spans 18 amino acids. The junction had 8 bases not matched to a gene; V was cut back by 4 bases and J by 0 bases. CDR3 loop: CASSSRVTSGSSYNEQFF. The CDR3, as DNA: TGTGCCAGCAGCTCCAGGGTTACTAGCGGGAGCTCCTACAATGAGCAGTTCTTC.

CDR3 in DNA: TGTGCCAGCAGGACAGGATTCAATCAGCCCCAGCATTTT. Translating gives CASRTGFNQPQHF. V gene TRBV6-6 combines with J gene TRBJ1-5; a weak D match, TRBD1 (6 bases). V was trimmed by 6 bases and J by 3 bases, leaving 9 bases between them. Germline V gene lookup returns CDR1 MNHNY and CDR2 SVGAGI (reference sequence). CDR3 length equals 13 residues.

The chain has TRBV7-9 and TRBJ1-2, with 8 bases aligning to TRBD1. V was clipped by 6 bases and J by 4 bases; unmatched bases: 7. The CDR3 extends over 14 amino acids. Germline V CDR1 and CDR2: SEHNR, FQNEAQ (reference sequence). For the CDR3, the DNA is TGTGCCAGCAGTTCAGACAGGGGTGGCTATGGCTACACCTTC. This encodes CASSSDRGGYGYTF.

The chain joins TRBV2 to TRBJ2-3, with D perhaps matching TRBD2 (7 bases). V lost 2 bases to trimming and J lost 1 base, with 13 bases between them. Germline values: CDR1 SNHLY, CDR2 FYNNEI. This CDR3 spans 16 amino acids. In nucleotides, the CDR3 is TGTGCCAGCAGTGAACTGGGGGGGGCCGGCACAGATACGCAGTATTTT. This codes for CASSELGGAGTDTQYF.

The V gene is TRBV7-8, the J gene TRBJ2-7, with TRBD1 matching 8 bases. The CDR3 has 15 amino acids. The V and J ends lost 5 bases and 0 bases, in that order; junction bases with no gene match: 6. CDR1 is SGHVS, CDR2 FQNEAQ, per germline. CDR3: CASSNRDRSSYEQYF. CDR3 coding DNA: TGTGCCAGCAGCAACCGGGACAGGAGCTCCTACGAGCAGTACTTC.

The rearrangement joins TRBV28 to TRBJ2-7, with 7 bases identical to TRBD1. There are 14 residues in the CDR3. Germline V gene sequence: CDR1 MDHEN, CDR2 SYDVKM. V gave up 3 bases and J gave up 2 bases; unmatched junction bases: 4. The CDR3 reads CASSFNRGTYEQYF. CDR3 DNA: TGTGCCAGCAGTTTTAACAGGGGAACCTACGAGCAGTACTTC.

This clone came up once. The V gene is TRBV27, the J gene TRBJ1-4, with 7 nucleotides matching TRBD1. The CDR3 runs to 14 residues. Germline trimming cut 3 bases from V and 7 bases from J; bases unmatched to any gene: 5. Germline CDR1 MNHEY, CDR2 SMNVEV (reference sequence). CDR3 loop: CASSLGRGSEKLFF. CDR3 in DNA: TGTGCCAGCAGTTTGGGCAGGGGGAGTGAAAAACTGTTTTTT.

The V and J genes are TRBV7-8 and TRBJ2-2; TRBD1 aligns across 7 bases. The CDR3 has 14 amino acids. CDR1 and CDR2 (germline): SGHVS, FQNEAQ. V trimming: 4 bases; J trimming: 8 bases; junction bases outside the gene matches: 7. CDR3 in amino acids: CASSSGTARGELFF. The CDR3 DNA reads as TGTGCCAGCAGCTCCGGGACAGCGAGGGGGGAGCTGTTTTTT. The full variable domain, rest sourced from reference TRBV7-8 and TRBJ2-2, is GAGVSQSPRYKVAKRGQDVALRCDPISGHVSLFWYQQALGQGPEFLTYFQNEAQLDKSGLPSDRFFAERPEGSVSTLKIQRTQQEDSAVYLCASSSGTARGELFFGEGSRLTVL.

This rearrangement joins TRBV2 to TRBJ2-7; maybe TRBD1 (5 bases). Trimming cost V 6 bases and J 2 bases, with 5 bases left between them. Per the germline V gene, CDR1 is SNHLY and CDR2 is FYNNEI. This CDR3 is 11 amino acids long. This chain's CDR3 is CASRQAYEQYF. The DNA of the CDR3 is TGTGCCAGCAGACAGGCCTACGAGCAGTACTTC.

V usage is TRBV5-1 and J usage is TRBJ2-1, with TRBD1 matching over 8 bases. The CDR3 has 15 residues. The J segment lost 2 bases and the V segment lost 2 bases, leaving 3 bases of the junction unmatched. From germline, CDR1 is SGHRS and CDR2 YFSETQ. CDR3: CASSLMDRAYNEQFF. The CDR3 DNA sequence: TGCGCCAGCAGCTTAATGGACAGGGCCTACAATGAGCAGTTCTTC. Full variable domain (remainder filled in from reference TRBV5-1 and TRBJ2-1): KAGVTQTPRYLIKTRGQQVTLSCSPISGHRSVSWYQQTPGQGLQFLFEYFSETQRNKGNFPGRFSGRQFSNSRSEMNVSTLELGDSALYLCASSLMDRAYNEQFFGPGTRLTVL.

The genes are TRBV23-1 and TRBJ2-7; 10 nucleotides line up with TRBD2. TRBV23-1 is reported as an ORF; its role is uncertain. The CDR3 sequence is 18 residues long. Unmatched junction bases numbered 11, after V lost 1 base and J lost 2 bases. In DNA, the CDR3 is TGCGCCAGCAGTCAATTGGAGCTAGCGGGAGCCGGGGCCTACGAGCAGTACTTC. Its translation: CASSQLELAGAGAYEQYF.

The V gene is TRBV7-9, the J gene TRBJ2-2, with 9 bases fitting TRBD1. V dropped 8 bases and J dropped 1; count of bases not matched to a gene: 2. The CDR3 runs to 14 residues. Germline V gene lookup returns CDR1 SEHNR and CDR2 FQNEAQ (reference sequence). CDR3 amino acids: CASRTGVNTGELFF. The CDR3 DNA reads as TGTGCCAGCCGGACAGGGGTGAACACCGGGGAGCTGTTTTTT.

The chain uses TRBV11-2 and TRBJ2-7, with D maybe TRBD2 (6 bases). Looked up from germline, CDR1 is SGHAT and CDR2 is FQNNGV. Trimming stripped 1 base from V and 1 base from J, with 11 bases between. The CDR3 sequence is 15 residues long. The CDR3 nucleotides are TGTGCCAGCAGCTTAGCACTAGCCCCTTCCTACGAGCAGTACTTC. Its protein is CASSLALAPSYEQYF.

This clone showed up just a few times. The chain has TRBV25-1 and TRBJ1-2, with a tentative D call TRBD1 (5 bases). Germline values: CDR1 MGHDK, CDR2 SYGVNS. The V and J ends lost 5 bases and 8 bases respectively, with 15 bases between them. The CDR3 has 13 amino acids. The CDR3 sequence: CASSRWQGKGYTF. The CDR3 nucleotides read TGTGCCAGCAGTCGGTGGCAGGGAAAGGGCTACACCTTC.

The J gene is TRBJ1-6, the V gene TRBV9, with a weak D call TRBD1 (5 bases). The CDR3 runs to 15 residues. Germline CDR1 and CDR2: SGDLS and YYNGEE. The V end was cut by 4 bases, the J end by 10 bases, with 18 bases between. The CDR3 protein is CASSQNVGGGSPLHF. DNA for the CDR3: TGTGCCAGCAGCCAAAATGTGGGGGGTGGATCACCCCTCCACTTT.

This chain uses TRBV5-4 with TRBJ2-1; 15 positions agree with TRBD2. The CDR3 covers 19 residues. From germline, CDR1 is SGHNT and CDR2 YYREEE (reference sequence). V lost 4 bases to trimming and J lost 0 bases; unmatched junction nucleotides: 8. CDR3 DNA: TGTGCCAGCAGCCCGCGGGGACTAGCGGGGGGTAGCTCCTACAATGAGCAGTTCTTC. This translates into CASSPRGLAGGSSYNEQFF.

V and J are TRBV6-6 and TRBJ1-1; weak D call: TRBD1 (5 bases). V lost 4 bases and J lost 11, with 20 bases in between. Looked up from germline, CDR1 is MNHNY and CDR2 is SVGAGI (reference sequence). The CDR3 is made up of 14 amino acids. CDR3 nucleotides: TGTGCCAGCAGTTCCAGGGCGGAGGGACTGGGGGCTTTCTTT. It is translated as CASSSRAEGLGAFF.

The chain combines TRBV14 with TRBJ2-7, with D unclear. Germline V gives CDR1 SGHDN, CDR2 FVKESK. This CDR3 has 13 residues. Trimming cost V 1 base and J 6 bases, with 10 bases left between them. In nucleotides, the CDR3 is TGTGCCAGCAGCCAAGTTCGAGGTAGCGAGCAGTACTTC. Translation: CASSQVRGSEQYF.

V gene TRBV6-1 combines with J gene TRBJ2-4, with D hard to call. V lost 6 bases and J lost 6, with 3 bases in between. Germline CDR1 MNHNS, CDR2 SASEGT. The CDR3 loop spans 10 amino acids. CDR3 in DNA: TGTGCCAGCAGCCGAAACATTCAGTACTTC. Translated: CASSRNIQYF.

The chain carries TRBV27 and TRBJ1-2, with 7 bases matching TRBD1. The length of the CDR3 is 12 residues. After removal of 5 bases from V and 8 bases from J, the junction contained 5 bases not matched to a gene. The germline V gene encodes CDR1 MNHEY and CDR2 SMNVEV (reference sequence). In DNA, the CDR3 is TGTGCCAGCAGTCGCGCAGGGGGAGGCTACACCTTC. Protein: CASSRAGGGYTF.

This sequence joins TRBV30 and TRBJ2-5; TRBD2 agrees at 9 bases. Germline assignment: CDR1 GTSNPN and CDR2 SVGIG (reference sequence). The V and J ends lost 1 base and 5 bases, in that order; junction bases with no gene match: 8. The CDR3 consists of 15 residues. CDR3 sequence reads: CAWSAASGARETQYF. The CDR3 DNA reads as TGTGCCTGGAGTGCGGCTAGCGGGGCGCGGGAGACCCAGTACTTC.

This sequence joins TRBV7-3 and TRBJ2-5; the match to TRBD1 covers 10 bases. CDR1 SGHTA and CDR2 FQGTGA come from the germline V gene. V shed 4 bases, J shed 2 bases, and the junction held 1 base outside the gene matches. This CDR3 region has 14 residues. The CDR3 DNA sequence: TGTGCCAGCAGCTGGACAGGGGGACAAGAGACCCAGTACTTC. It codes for CASSWTGGQETQYF.

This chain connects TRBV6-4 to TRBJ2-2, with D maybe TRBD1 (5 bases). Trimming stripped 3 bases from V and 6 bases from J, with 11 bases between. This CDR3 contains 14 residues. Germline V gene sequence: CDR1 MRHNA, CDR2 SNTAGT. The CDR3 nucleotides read TGTGCCAGCAGTGAAGTGCCAGGGTCCGGGGAGCTGTTTTTT. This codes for CASSEVPGSGELFF.

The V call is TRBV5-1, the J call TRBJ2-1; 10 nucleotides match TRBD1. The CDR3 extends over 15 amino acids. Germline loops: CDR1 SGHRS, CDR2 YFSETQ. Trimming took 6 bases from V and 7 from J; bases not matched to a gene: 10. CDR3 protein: CASTIGGQGYNEQFF. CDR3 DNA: TGCGCCAGCACCATTGGGGGACAGGGGTATAATGAGCAGTTCTTC.